The source of this TCR beta chain is a study of early T cells in non-severe SARS-CoV-2 infection. Study-level information: From unsorted whole blood, bulk RNA was sequenced, and the chains remained unpaired. Study results and caveats: Reliance on VDJdb matching favored anti-spike CD8 responses; private and CD4 specificities were missed.

Germline lookup yields CDR1 MNHNY and CDR2 SVGAGI (reference sequence). This CDR3 has 12 residues. Trimming stripped 4 bases from V and 6 bases from J, with 6 bases between. Unique molecular identifiers were attached to individual cDNA molecules. TCRdb recomputed calls from the 5' RACE reads with MiXCR, one row per CDR3 protein. The repertoire holds just over 95,000 distinct CDR3 sequences, 8% to 13% seen once, with less than 5.5% in the top ten. This clonotype was counted at least ten times. Its antigen remains unidentified. The sample in question was whole blood, obtained at baseline. The rearrangement joins TRBV6-6 to TRBJ2-2; D not resolved. This TCR was recovered from an adult who was a healthcare worker with PCR-confirmed SARS-CoV-2 infection or an uninfected control (not recorded which). CDR3 DNA sequence: TGTGCCAGCAGTTCCTCCGCCGGGGAGCTGTTTTTT. Translating gives CASSSSAGELFF.